The 21 T cell receptor beta chains in this list originate from one sample, sequenced in a study of T-cell memory formation after mild COVID-19. TCRdb itself ran the 5' RACE reads through MiXCR, one entry per CDR3 protein. The sample includes around 310,000 distinct CDR3 sequences, around 20% of them seen just once. Sequencing was carried out using PBMCs or a T cell subset sorted from them (not recorded which). The source is a man in his late teens or twenties who had mild COVID-19 (a few samples of this study predate the infection). Cell type and time point are not known.

This clonotype was seen a handful of times. J is TRBJ2-5 and V is TRBV6-5; TRBD2 might be the D (6 bases). The V gene lost 8 bases and the J gene lost 3 bases, with 19 bases spanning the gap. Germline assignment: CDR1 MNHEY and CDR2 SVGAGI. The CDR3 extends over 15 amino acids. CDR3 DNA: TGTGCCAGCTGGTCTTACGGGAGACCCGAAGAGACCCAGTACTTC. Protein product: CASWSYGRPEETQYF.

This clonotype was picked up a small number of times. The V call is TRBV9, the J call TRBJ2-7; D remains unclear. V was pared by 1 base and J by 5 bases, with 10 bases between. In germline, CDR1 is SGDLS, CDR2 YYNGEE. This CDR3 comprises 13 residues. The CDR3 DNA follows: TGTGCCAGCAGCGTATCGCTTGTCGACGAGCAGTACTTC. This gives the protein CASSVSLVDEQYF. Supplemented by reference TRBV9 and TRBJ2-7, the full variable domain reads DSGVTQTPKHLITATGQRVTLRCSPRSGDLSVYWYQQSLDQGLQFLIQYYNGEERAKGNILERFSAQQFPDLHSELNLSSLELGDSALYFCASSVSLVDEQYFGPGTRLTVT.

This clonotype was detected only a few times. The gene calls are TRBV27 and TRBJ2-5; D uncertain. From germline, CDR1 is MNHEY and CDR2 SMNVEV (reference sequence). This CDR3 spans 12 amino acids. V dropped 4 bases and J dropped 5 bases, with 8 bases sitting between them. In DNA, the CDR3 is TGTGCCAGCAGTTCCCCCGGGGAGACCCAGTACTTC. This sequence encodes CASSSPGETQYF.

This chain uses TRBV27 with TRBJ2-3; 13 bases match TRBD2. The ends lost 5 bases at V and 2 bases at J; junction bases unmatched: 7. Germline-derived CDR1 and CDR2 are MNHEY and SMNVEV (reference sequence). This CDR3 contains 17 residues. This CDR3 is CASSLGLAGVNTDTQYF. The CDR3 DNA sequence: TGTGCCAGCAGTCTCGGACTAGCGGGGGTTAACACAGATACGCAGTATTTT.

This clonotype was seen just once. The junction does not match germline at one end; this may be a read error. The V call is TRBV24-1, the J call TRBJ2-1, with 8 positions matching TRBD2. This CDR3 is 16 amino acids long. Per germline, CDR1 KGHDR and CDR2 SFDVKD. Written as DNA, the CDR3 is TGTGCCACCAGTGAGGCCCCGGGACTAGGGTACAATGAGAAGTTCTTC. The encoded protein is CATSEAPGLGYNEKFF.

V usage is TRBV10-3 and J usage is TRBJ1-5; D not certain. The germline V gene encodes CDR1 ENHRY and CDR2 SYGVKD. V lost 5 bases and J lost 9, with 23 bases in between. This CDR3 comprises 16 residues. Here the CDR3 reads CAISYQSTGPQGPQHF. In DNA, the CDR3 is TGTGCCATCAGTTATCAGTCGACCGGGCCGCAAGGGCCCCAGCATTTT.

This chain joins TRBV5-1 and TRBJ2-1; weak D call: TRBD2 (6 bases). Trimming removed 4 bases at V and 5 bases at J, with 13 bases between. Germline loops: CDR1 SGHRS, CDR2 YFSETQ. The CDR3 length is 14 residues. CDR3 nucleotide sequence: TGCGCCAGCAGCCCCGGCGGGGCGGACAATGAGCAGTTCTTC. Translating gives CASSPGGADNEQFF.

The V and J genes are TRBV20-1 and TRBJ2-1, with 7 positions matching TRBD2. There are 14 residues in the CDR3. Germline CDR1 reads DFQATT; CDR2 reads SNEGSKA (reference sequence). Germline trimming cut 1 base from V and 7 bases from J; bases unmatched to any gene: 7. CDR3 DNA sequence: TGCAGTGCTAGAGGCCGGGGGGAAGGGAATGAGCAGTTCTTC. This translates into CSARGRGEGNEQFF.

The table lists this clonotype with a few counts. For the CDR3, the DNA is TGTGCCAGCAGCTTATTGCGACGGGCAGATACGCAGTATTTT. Amino acids: CASSLLRRADTQYF. This chain joins TRBV7-2 and TRBJ2-3; D is unclear. The CDR3 loop spans 14 amino acids. Germline V gene sequence: CDR1 SGHTA, CDR2 FQGNSA. V was clipped by 2 bases and J by 4 bases, with 10 bases between them.

The chain is built from TRBV9 and TRBJ2-3; no clear D. Germline CDR1 reads SGDLS; CDR2 reads YYNGEE. This CDR3 contains 12 residues. Deletions cut 2 bases from V and 6 bases from J, with 7 bases between. For the CDR3, the DNA is TGTGCCAGCAGCGTCGTAGTGGATACGCAGTATTTT. This gives the protein CASSVVVDTQYF.

CDR3: CASSYYGPYGYTF. Here the CDR3 DNA reads TGTGCCAGCAGTTACTACGGACCATATGGCTACACCTTC. This rearrangement joins TRBV6-2 or TRBV6-3 to TRBJ1-2; D is uncertain. Per the germline V gene, CDR1 is MNHEY and CDR2 is SVGEGT. Trimming shortened V by 1 base and J by 5 bases, and 8 bases separated the two germline ends. The CDR3 length is 13 residues.

Ten or more counts support this clonotype. This rearrangement joins TRBV12-3 or TRBV12-4 to TRBJ2-5; unclear D gene. CDR3 length equals 11 residues. The V end lost 4 bases, the J end lost 5 bases, and 5 bases lay between the germline ends. The CDR3, as DNA: TGTGCCAGCAGTTCGAGGGAGACCCAGTACTTC. The encoded protein is CASSSRETQYF.

The chain uses TRBV5-1 and TRBJ2-1, with a tentative D call TRBD1 (5 bases). Per the germline V gene, CDR1 is SGHRS and CDR2 is YFSETQ. There are 14 residues in the CDR3. The V gene lost 4 bases and the J gene lost 6 bases, with 14 bases spanning the gap. CDR3 sequence (DNA): TGCGCCAGCAGCCCCGTTGACAGTTCCAATGAGCAGTTCTTC. Amino acid sequence: CASSPVDSSNEQFF.

The J gene is TRBJ2-2, the V gene TRBV2; no clear D. The ends were cut back, 6 bases at V and 0 bases at J, with 5 bases in the middle. The CDR3 has 13 residues. Germline lookup yields CDR1 SNHLY and CDR2 FYNNEI. The CDR3 is CASSYTNTGELFF. The CDR3 DNA is TGTGCCAGCAGCTATACGAACACCGGGGAGCTGTTTTTT.

This clonotype occurred a few times. J is TRBJ1-2 and V is TRBV28; D not certain. Germline V gives CDR1 MDHEN, CDR2 SYDVKM. CDR3 length equals 10 residues. The V gene lost 5 bases and the J gene lost 6 bases, with 4 bases spanning the gap. CDR3 protein: CASSRDGYTF. In DNA form, the CDR3 reads TGTGCCAGCAGTCGAGATGGCTACACCTTC.

This chain connects TRBV5-1 to TRBJ2-5; 9 bases match TRBD2. Germline V lookup: CDR1 SGHRS, CDR2 YFSETQ. V lost 4 bases, J lost 1 base, and 2 bases stayed unmatched. CDR3 length: 14 amino acids. The CDR3 sequence is CASSRGGAQETQYF. As DNA, the CDR3 is TGCGCCAGCAGCCGCGGGGGGGCCCAAGAGACCCAGTACTTC.

The J gene is TRBJ2-3, the V gene TRBV28; no firm D call. The CDR3 has 13 amino acids. Germline CDR1 MDHEN, CDR2 SYDVKM. Trimming shortened V by 6 bases and J by 6 bases, and 13 bases separated the two germline ends. CDR3 in amino acids: CASSPPALDTQYF. CDR3 in DNA: TGTGCCAGCAGCCCCCCAGCCCTCGATACGCAGTATTTT.

This clonotype showed up many times. This rearrangement joins TRBV5-4 to TRBJ1-1; D may be TRBD1 (6 bases). Germline lookup yields CDR1 SGHNT and CDR2 YYREEE (reference sequence). The germline V and J ends were trimmed by 4 bases and 9 bases, with 13 bases remaining between them. The length of the CDR3 is 12 residues. The CDR3 loop reads CASSPGQNKAFF. Written as DNA, the CDR3 is TGTGCCAGCAGCCCTGGACAGAATAAAGCTTTCTTT.

V gene TRBV6-5 combines with J gene TRBJ2-3, with TRBD1 matching over 11 bases. This CDR3 spans 14 amino acids. V lost 6 bases, J lost 4 bases, and 3 bases stayed unmatched. CDR1 is MNHEY, CDR2 SVGAGI, per germline. CDR3 sequence: CASRTGQGADTQYF. The DNA for the CDR3 is TGTGCCAGCAGAACGGGACAGGGGGCAGATACGCAGTATTTT.

In its sample, this clonotype was seen once. A much larger clone differs by one base, so this may be a read error. This chain joins TRBV12-3 or TRBV12-4 and TRBJ1-5, with D possibly being TRBD1 (5 bases). This CDR3 contains 14 residues. The CDR3: CASSRDHSNQPKHF. The CDR3 coding sequence is TGTGCCAGCAGTCGGGACCATAGCAATCAGCCCAAGCATTTT.

This clonotype was counted only a few times. The chain joins TRBV12-3 or TRBV12-4 to TRBJ1-2, with D tentatively TRBD1 (6 bases). CDR3 size: 13 residues. V was shortened by 4 bases and J by 6 bases, with 12 bases between the two germline ends. This CDR3 reads CASSWGDNHGYTF. CDR3 coding DNA: TGTGCCAGCAGTTGGGGGGACAACCATGGCTACACCTTC.